One and the same sample provided the 8 T cell receptor beta chains below, sequenced in a study of blood T cell repertoires in COVID-19. Produced via immunoSEQ multiplex PCR; TCRdb's table is partial and in-frame only. The profile shows around 41,000 clones, around 83% of them singletons. The material sequenced was peripheral blood. These TCRs come from a woman aged 80 or over with acute or convalescent COVID-19.

A note on this clone: Other DNA sequences in this sample translate to the same CDR3. The rearrangement links TRBV5-1 to TRBJ2-3; 9 bases are shared with TRBD2. The V and J ends lost 0 bases and 4 bases, in that order; junction bases with no gene match: 6. The germline gives CDR1 SGHRS, CDR2 YFSETQ. This CDR3 spans 16 amino acids. The CDR3 nucleotides read TGCGCCAGCAGCTTGGAGGGGCGGGGGGGCCCAGATACGCAGTATTTT. It codes for CASSLEGRGGPDTQYF.

There are a few counts of this clone. The V call is TRBV5-1, the J call TRBJ1-6; TRBD1 agrees at 9 bases. Germline values: CDR1 SGHRS, CDR2 YFSETQ. The V gene end was trimmed by 0 bases and the J gene end by 9 bases; junction bases not matched to a gene: 10. CDR3 size: 17 residues. The CDR3 loop is CASSLEGTGLWGSPLHF. The CDR3 coding sequence is TGCGCCAGCAGCTTGGAAGGGACAGGGCTATGGGGTTCACCCCTCCACTTT.

V usage is TRBV18 and J usage is TRBJ2-6; 7 positions agree with TRBD1. The germline V gene encodes CDR1 KGHSH and CDR2 LQKENI. This CDR3 spans 16 amino acids. J gave up 1 base and V 1 base, and 1 base lay outside the gene matches. The CDR3 here is CASSPQGASGANVLTF. The DNA of the CDR3 is TGTGCCAGCTCACCACAGGGGGCTTCTGGGGCCAACGTCCTGACTTTC.

This sequence joins TRBV14 and TRBJ2-1; TRBD1 matches at 7 bases. Germline assignment: CDR1 SGHDN and CDR2 FVKESK. V shed 0 bases and J 4 bases; nucleotides not matched to a gene: 3. This CDR3 region has 15 residues. The CDR3 DNA follows: TGTGCCAGCAGCCAAGATTGGGACAGATACAATGAGCAGTTCTTC. The encoded protein is CASSQDWDRYNEQFF.

This clone has only one observation. The CDR3 nucleotides read TGTGCCAGCAGCCAAGATGCCCGGGTCACCGGGGAGCTGTTTTTT. This sequence encodes CASSQDARVTGELFF. This sequence joins TRBV3-1 (or the pseudogene TRBV3-2) and TRBJ2-2; D remains ambiguous. The CDR3 has 15 residues. Looked up from germline, CDR1 is LGHDT and CDR2 is YNNKEL (reference sequence). V was shortened by 0 bases and J by 4 bases, with 9 bases between the two germline ends.

The rearrangement joins TRBV7-2 to TRBJ2-1, with 8 bases fitting TRBD2. Germline CDR1 is SGHTA and CDR2 is FQGNSA. J gave up 2 bases and V 5 bases, and 8 bases lay outside the gene matches. This CDR3 is built from 16 residues. The DNA for the CDR3 is TGTGCCAGCAGCCCCGGAGGCGGGGGGACCTACAATGAGCAGTTCTTC. Protein: CASSPGGGGTYNEQFF.

The gene calls are TRBV5-1 and TRBJ1-6; D ambiguous. The V end lost 8 bases, the J end lost 7 bases, and 16 bases lay between the germline ends. CDR1 is SGHRS, CDR2 YFSETQ, per germline. The CDR3 has 14 residues. CDR3 coding DNA: TGCGCCAGTAGACCCGGGGATTTAAATTCACCCCTCCACTTT. Protein product: CASRPGDLNSPLHF. Based on the CDR3 plus reference TRBV5-1 and TRBJ1-6, the full variable domain is KAGVTQTPRYLIKTRGQQVTLSCSPISGHRSVSWYQQTPGQGLQFLFEYFSETQRNKGNFPGRFSGRQFSNSRSEMNVSTLELGDSALYLCASRPGDLNSPLHFGNGTRLTVT.

The chain joins TRBV6-5 to TRBJ1-2; D call uncertain. CDR3 size: 14 residues. Per germline, CDR1 MNHEY and CDR2 SVGAGI. The germline V and J ends were trimmed by 8 bases and 2 bases, with 15 bases remaining between them. CDR3 sequence reads: CASGGLGGNYGYTF. For the CDR3, the DNA is TGTGCCAGCGGAGGGTTGGGTGGGAACTATGGCTACACCTTC.